The rows below give T cell receptor beta chains drawn from one sample of a study of blood T cell repertoires in COVID-19. Profiling relied on immunoSEQ multiplex PCR, and the TCRdb table lists in-frame clones only, not all of them. The sample consists of under 300,000 clones, 92% of them appearing once. Sequenced material: peripheral blood. The receptor source for this set is a man in his thirties or forties with COVID-19, enrolled during active disease. CDR3s include the opening cysteine and the closing phenylalanine or tryptophan. The D gene is left open where the match is weak. The size field is filled for only some rows; it gives once, few, many or a size class.

CDR3 DNA	CDR3 protein	clone size	D gene	V gene	J gene
TGCGCCAGCAGTGATCCCGATTCAGGGGAGTCTGGCTACACCTTC	CASSDPDSGESGYTF	.	.	TRBV10-1	TRBJ1-2
TGTGCCTGGAATCAGGGTTACACTGAAGCTTTCTTT	CAWNQGYTEAFF	.	.	TRBV30	TRBJ1-1
TGCGCCAGCAGCCCACCTTGGGGAGCCGGGGAGCTGTTTTTT	CASSPPWGAGELFF	.	.	TRBV5-1	TRBJ2-2
TGCGCCAGCAGCCAAGGACAGGGGGCGGTCCAGGGTGAAGCTTTCTTT	CASSQGQGAVQGEAFF	.	TRBD1	TRBV4-1	TRBJ1-1
TGTGCCAGCAGCGAACAGGGGCTGAACACTGAAGCTTTCTTT	CASSEQGLNTEAFF	once	TRBD1	TRBV2	TRBJ1-1
TGTGCCACCAGTCCCGGGGGGGGGACTAACTATGGCTACACCTTC	CATSPGGGTNYGYTF	.	.	TRBV24-1	TRBJ1-2
TGTGCCAGCAGCAAAGGGACAGCTAACACCGGGGAGCTGTTTTTT	CASSKGTANTGELFF	.	TRBD1	TRBV7-3	TRBJ2-2
TGTGCCTGGAGTCAGGGAAGAGTCTATGGCTACACCTTC	CAWSQGRVYGYTF	.	.	TRBV30	TRBJ1-2
TGCGCCAGCAGCTTGGATCTCTGGACAGGAGGCAGCTACACCTTC	CASSLDLWTGGSYTF	.	TRBD1	TRBV5-1	TRBJ1-2
TGTGCCAGCAAACATTTCACCGGGGAGCTGTTTTTT	CASKHFTGELFF	.	.	TRBV6-5	TRBJ2-2
TGTGCCAGCAGTGAAGTCGGGACAGGGGGCGTCTATGGCTACACCTTC	CASSEVGTGGVYGYTF	.	TRBD1	TRBV6-1	TRBJ1-2
TGTGCCAGCTCACCACCGGTGCGGGGAACCAACTACAATGAGCAGTTCTTC	CASSPPVRGTNYNEQFF	.	.	TRBV18	TRBJ2-1